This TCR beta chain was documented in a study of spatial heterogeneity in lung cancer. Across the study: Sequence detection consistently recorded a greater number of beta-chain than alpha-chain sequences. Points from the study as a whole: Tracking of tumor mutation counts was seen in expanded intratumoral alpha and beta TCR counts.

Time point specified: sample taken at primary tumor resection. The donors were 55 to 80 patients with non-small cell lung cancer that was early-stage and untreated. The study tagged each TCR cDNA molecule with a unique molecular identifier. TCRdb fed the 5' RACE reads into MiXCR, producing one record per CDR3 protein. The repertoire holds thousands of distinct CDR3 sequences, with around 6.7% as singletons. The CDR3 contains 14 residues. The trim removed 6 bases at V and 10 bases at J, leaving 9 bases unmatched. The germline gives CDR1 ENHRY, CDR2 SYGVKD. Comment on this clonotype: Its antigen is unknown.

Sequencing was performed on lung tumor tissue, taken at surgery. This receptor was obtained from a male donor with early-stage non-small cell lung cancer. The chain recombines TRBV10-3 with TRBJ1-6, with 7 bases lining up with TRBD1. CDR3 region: CAIRGPRDRSPLHF. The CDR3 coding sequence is TGTGCCATCAGGGGCCCCCGGGACAGATCACCCCTCCACTTT.